This record concerns one T cell receptor beta chain sequence. These data come from a study of blood T cell repertoires in COVID-19. About the research overall: COVID-19 samples from acute and convalescent phases originated in the United States, Italy and Spain. T cells, B-cell-depleted T cells, or PBMCs provided the cDNA or gDNA that served as material.

Some clones are missing from TCRdb's copy, which holds only in-frame ones; the method was immunoSEQ multiplex PCR. Of around 250,000 clones in the sample, about nine tenths were seen once. CDR1 is DFQATT and CDR2 is SNEGSKA in the germline V gene (reference sequence). The CDR3 has 12 amino acids. Trimming pared 3 bases from V and 4 bases from J, leaving 9 bases between. The study recruited people aged about 18 to 90 years across around 24 US areas. Cohort assignment relied on participant-reported clinical history. The sequenced sample consisted of PBMCs or T cells enriched from blood (not recorded which). The chain combines TRBV20-1 with TRBJ1-2; D not resolved. This TCR came from a human donor in a cohort exposed to, infected with or recovered from COVID-19 (not recorded which). The donor label of this sample is uncertain. For the CDR3, the DNA is TGCAGTGCTAGTACGGGAATCTATGGCTACACCTTC. Protein sequence: CSASTGIYGYTF.